The T cell receptor beta chain under discussion was sequenced for a study of blood T cell repertoires in COVID-19 (dated by TCRdb to about 2020). Background for the entire study: Samples covering the acute and convalescent phases of COVID-19 were provided by collaborators in the United States, Italy and Spain. The prospective study material was composed of cDNA or gDNA derived from T cells, B-cell-depleted T cells, or PBMCs. The dataset comprised deeply sampled blood TCRbeta repertoires from subjects exposed to, actively infected with, or recovered from COVID-19. The repertoires were released in a freely available public database meant as a resource for research on the immune response to SARS-CoV-2. The samples were drawn from the first 160 participants of the ongoing ImmuneRACE study and from roughly 1,300 subjects provided by 6 global collaborators. A de-identified subject ID, COVID-19 status, age in years and sex were almost always included in the sample metadata. Where available, HLA class I and class II types were obtained from metadata supplied by the sample provider rather than from assay-based typing. General conclusions and limits of the study: The amount of clinical and demographic metadata varied by source and participant and was provided uncurated.

TCRbeta CDR3 regions were amplified from genomic DNA using the immunoSEQ Assay, a bias-controlled multiplex PCR. The published analysis was carried out like this. The number of nucleated cells in each sample was estimated from the amplification of reference gene primers within the assay. To quantify the absolute abundance of each unique TCRbeta CDR3 rearrangement, sequence reads were collapsed and filtered. For each sample, productive Simpson clonality was calculated as the square root of Simpson's diversity index across productive rearrangements. The clones in this table, taken by TCRdb from immuneACCESS, are in-frame only. Not every clone is retained; where verified, under half of the shortfall comes from an unresolved V gene, and the cause of the rest is unknown. Clone size and the V and J calls come from that table; the DNA yielded D and trimming. Across this sample there are about 140,000 clones, with about three quarters seen only once. The leading ten clones occupy about 3.2% of the sample.

Participants in the prospective study were enrolled through a virtual design, were aged about 18 to 100 years, and lived in roughly 25 United States geographic areas. In the prospective study, participants were assigned to cohorts based on the clinical history participants reported in a screening survey and a study questionnaire. For ImmuneRACE Cohort 3, a participant was defined as recovered based on two consecutive negative NP/OP PCR tests, clearance by a healthcare professional, or resolution of symptoms. In the prospective study, whole blood, serum and a nasopharyngeal or oropharyngeal swab were collected from each participant by mobile phlebotomists. Prospective study participants could optionally give additional blood draws and questionnaires over an approximately two-month period. Before DNA extraction, prospective study blood samples were shipped either frozen or at room temperature. This clone has only a few counts. Its antigen target is currently unknown. Base qualities are not at hand, and no much larger clone is one base apart.

This TCR was sampled from a woman aged 45-60 years who had recovered from COVID-19. The material sequenced was PBMCs or T cells enriched from blood (not recorded which).

The DNA sequence is TGTGCCAGTAGTATAAAGTTCGGCACCGGGGAGCTGTTTTTT. Translation gives CASSIKFGTGELFF. The sequence links TRBV19 to TRBJ2-2; the D gene cannot be named for sure. The germline V gene (reference sequence) sets CDR1 to LNHDA and CDR2 to SQIVND. V loses 2 bases of germline sequence and J loses 4 bases, and the interval between the two ends is 8 bases. The CDR3 measures 14 amino acids from cysteine to phenylalanine. The retained sequence is limited to the CDR3, 42 bases, with the frame set at the first base.